Following are 11 T cell receptor beta chains from one sample sequenced in a study of T cells in localized non-small cell lung cancer. TCRdb's copy holds only in-frame clones and misses some; the assay was immunoSEQ multiplex PCR. The sample yields approximately 76,000 clones, about 84% seen once. The input for sequencing was peripheral blood, taken before any cancer treatment. The source is an older female donor with stage I lung adenocarcinoma.

The chain carries TRBV18 and TRBJ1-1; D may be TRBD1 (5 bases). V gave up 2 bases and J gave up 4 bases, with 17 bases separating them. Germline values: CDR1 KGHSH, CDR2 LQKENI. This CDR3 has 16 amino acids. The CDR3, as DNA: TGTGCCAGCTCACCAACCCCGGGACCCCCGACCACTGAAGCTTTCTTT. Translating gives CASSPTPGPPTTEAFF.

The chain has TRBV6-6 and TRBJ1-1, with no clear D. CDR1 MNHNY and CDR2 SVGAGI come from the germline V gene (reference sequence). This CDR3 has 14 residues. V was clipped by 6 bases and J by 5 bases, with 16 bases between them. In nucleotides, the CDR3 is TGTGCCAGCAGCCCATACATCGGGGAAACTGAAGCTTTCTTT. Translating gives CASSPYIGETEAFF.

This clone is labeled as medium-sized. J is TRBJ2-2 and V is TRBV9; 11 bases map to TRBD2. Looked up from germline, CDR1 is SGDLS and CDR2 is YYNGEE. CDR3 length: 16 residues. Unmatched junction bases numbered 5, after V lost 0 bases and J lost 7 bases. CDR3 loop: CASSVDSGRAGGELFF. Written as DNA, the CDR3 is TGTGCCAGCAGCGTAGATAGCGGGAGGGCCGGCGGGGAGCTGTTTTTT.

V usage is TRBV6-5 and J usage is TRBJ1-4, with TRBD1 as a possible D gene (6 bases). The CDR3 length is 14 residues. V lost 6 bases, J lost 2 bases, and 10 bases lay in between. Germline-derived CDR1 and CDR2 are MNHEY and SVGAGI. The CDR3 region has the DNA TGTGCCAGCAGGTCAGGGGTGACTAATGAAAAACTGTTTTTT. Its protein product is CASRSGVTNEKLFF.

The table lists this clone with many counts. This chain connects TRBV4-1 to TRBJ1-1; 7 bases agree with TRBD1. The CDR3 is 16 amino acids. V shed 2 bases, J shed 0 bases, and the junction held 6 bases outside the gene matches. Germline V gene lookup returns CDR1 MGHRA and CDR2 YSYEKL. The CDR3 region has the DNA TGCGCCAGCAGCCAAACACAGGGGTTGATGAACACTGAAGCTTTCTTT. It codes for CASSQTQGLMNTEAFF.

This rearrangement joins TRBV9 to TRBJ2-7; TRBD1 matches at 9 bases. V dropped 1 base and J dropped 0; count of bases not matched to a gene: 2. Germline CDR1 is SGDLS and CDR2 is YYNGEE. CDR3 length: 15 amino acids. The CDR3 sequence is CASSVTGGSSYEQYF. As DNA, the CDR3 is TGTGCCAGCAGCGTAACAGGGGGCAGCTCCTACGAGCAGTACTTC.

The chain joins TRBV9 to TRBJ1-4, with D uncertain. Germline CDR1 reads SGDLS; CDR2 reads YYNGEE. The CDR3 spans 13 residues. V gave up 0 bases and J gave up 8 bases, with 8 bases separating them. CDR3 coding DNA: TGTGCCAGCAGCGTAGCTCTGGGAGAAAAACTGTTTTTT. It is translated as CASSVALGEKLFF.

The chain has TRBV4-3 and TRBJ2-1; maybe TRBD2 (6 bases). Trimming took 0 bases from V and 9 from J, leaving 9 bases between them. Germline-derived CDR1 and CDR2 are LGHNA and YSLEER. This CDR3 is 13 amino acids long. The chain's CDR3 is CASSQETSTEQFF. The CDR3 nucleotides read TGCGCCAGCAGCCAAGAAACTAGCACTGAGCAGTTCTTC.

This chain connects TRBV19 to TRBJ2-1; a possible D gene is TRBD2 (6 bases). The CDR3 runs to 16 residues. V gave up 2 bases and J gave up 10 bases, with 21 bases separating them. The germline gives CDR1 LNHDA, CDR2 SQIVND (reference sequence). The CDR3 DNA reads TGTGCCAGTAGTATAAGAGTGGGGACGACTAGTCTGGAGCAGTTCTTC. Amino acids: CASSIRVGTTSLEQFF.

V usage is TRBV9 and J usage is TRBJ2-2; D is perhaps TRBD1 (5 bases). Germline V gene data show CDR1 as SGDLS and CDR2 as YYNGEE. Trimming removed 6 bases at V and 7 bases at J, with 10 bases between. The CDR3 covers 12 residues. CDR3 nucleotide sequence: TGTGCCAGCACCAGGGCTAACGGGGAGCTGTTTTTT. It codes for CASTRANGELFF.

V usage is TRBV30 and J usage is TRBJ1-2; TRBD1 is a possible D gene (5 bases). Trimming shortened V by 5 bases and J by 4 bases, and 11 bases separated the two germline ends. The CDR3 contains 12 residues. Germline V gene sequence: CDR1 GTSNPN, CDR2 SVGIG (reference sequence). This chain's CDR3 is CAWGDGLYGYTF. The CDR3 bases are TGTGCCTGGGGGGACGGCCTCTATGGCTACACCTTC.